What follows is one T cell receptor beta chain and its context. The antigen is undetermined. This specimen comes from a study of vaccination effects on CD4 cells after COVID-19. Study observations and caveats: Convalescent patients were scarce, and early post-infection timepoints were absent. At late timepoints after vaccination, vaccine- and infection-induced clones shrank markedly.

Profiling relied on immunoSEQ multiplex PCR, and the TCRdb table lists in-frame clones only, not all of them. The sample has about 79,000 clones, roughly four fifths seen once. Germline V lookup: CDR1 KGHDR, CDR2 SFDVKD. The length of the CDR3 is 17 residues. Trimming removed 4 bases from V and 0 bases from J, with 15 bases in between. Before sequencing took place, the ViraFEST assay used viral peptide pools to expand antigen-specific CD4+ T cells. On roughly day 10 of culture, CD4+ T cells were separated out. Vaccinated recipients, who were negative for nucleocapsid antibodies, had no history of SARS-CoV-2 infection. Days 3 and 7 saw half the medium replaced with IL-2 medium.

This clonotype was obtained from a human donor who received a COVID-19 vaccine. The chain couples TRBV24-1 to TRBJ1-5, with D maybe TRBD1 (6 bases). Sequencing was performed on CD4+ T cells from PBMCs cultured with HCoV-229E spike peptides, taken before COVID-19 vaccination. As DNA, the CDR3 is TGTGCCACCAGTGAGGGTGGGACACTTCCTAGCAATCAGCCCCAGCATTTT. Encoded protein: CATSEGGTLPSNQPQHF.